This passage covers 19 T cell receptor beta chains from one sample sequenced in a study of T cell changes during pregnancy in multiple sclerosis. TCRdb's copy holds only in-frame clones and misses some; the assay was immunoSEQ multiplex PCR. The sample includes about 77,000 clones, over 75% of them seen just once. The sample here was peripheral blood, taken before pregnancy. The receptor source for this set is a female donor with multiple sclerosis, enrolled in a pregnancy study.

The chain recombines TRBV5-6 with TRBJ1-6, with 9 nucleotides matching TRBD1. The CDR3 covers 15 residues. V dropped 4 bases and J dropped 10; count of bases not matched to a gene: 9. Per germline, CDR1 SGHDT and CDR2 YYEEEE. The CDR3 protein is CASSTGGGGRSPLHF. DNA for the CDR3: TGTGCCAGCAGCACAGGGGGCGGGGGGAGGTCACCCCTCCACTTT.

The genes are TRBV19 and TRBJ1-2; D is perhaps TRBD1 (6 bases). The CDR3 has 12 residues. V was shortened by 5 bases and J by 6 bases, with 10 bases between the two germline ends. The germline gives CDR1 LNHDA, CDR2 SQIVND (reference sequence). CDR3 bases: TGTGCCAGTAGTCCCAACAGGGATGGCTACACCTTC. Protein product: CASSPNRDGYTF. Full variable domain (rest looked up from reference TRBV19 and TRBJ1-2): DGGITQSPKYLFRKEGQNVTLSCEQNLNHDAMYWYRQDPGQGLRLIYYSQIVNDFQKGDIAEGYSVSREKKESFPLTVTSAQKNPTAFYLCASSPNRDGYTFGSGTRLTVV.

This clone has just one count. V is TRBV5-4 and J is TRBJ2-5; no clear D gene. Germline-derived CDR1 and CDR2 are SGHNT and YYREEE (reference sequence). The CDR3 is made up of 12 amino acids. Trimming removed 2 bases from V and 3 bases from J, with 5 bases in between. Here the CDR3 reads CASSLAEETQYF. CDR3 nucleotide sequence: TGTGCCAGCAGCTTAGCCGAAGAGACCCAGTACTTC.

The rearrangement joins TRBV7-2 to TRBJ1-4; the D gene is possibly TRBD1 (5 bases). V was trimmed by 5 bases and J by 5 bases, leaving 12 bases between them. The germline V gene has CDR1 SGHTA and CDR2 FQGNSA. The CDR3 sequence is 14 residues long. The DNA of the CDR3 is TGTGCCAGCAGCCCGAACACAGGAAATGAAAAACTGTTTTTT. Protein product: CASSPNTGNEKLFF.

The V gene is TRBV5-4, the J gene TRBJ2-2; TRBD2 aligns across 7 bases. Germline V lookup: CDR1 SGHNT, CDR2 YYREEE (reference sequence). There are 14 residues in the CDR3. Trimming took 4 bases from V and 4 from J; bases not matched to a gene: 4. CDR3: CASSHLAGTGELFF. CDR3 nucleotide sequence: TGTGCCAGCAGCCACTTAGCGGGCACCGGGGAGCTGTTTTTT.

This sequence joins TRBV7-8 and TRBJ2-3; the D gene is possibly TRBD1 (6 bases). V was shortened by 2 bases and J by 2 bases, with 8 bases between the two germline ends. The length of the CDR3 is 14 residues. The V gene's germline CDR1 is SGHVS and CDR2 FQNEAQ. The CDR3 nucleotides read TGTGCCAGCAGCTTATGGGGACACACAGATACGCAGTATTTT. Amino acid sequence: CASSLWGHTDTQYF.

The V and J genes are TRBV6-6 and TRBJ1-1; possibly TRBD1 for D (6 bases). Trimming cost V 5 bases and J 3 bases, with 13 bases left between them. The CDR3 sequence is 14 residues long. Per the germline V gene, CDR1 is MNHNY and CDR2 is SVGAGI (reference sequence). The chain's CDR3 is CASSGTGRDTEAFF. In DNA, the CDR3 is TGTGCCAGCAGTGGAACAGGGAGGGACACTGAAGCTTTCTTT.

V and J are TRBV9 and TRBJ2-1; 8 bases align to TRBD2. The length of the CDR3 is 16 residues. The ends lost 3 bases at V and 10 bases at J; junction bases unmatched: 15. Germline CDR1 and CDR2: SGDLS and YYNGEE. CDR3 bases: TGTGCCAGCAGCGAGCCGGGACTAGACGGGTTCGGGGAGCAGTTCTTC. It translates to CASSEPGLDGFGEQFF.

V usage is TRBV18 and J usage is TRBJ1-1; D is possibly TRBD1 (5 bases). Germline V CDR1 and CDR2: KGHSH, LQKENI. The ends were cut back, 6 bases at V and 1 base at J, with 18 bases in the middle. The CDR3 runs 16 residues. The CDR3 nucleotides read TGTGCCAGCTCCTCCCTCGCTGGGGGAGGGAACACTGAAGCTTTCTTT. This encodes CASSSLAGGGNTEAFF.

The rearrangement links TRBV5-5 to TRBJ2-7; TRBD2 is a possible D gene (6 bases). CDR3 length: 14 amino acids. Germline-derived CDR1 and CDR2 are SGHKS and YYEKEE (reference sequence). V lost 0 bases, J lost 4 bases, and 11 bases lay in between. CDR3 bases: TGTGCCAGCAGCTTGGGGAGGGGATCTTACGAGCAGTACTTC. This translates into CASSLGRGSYEQYF.

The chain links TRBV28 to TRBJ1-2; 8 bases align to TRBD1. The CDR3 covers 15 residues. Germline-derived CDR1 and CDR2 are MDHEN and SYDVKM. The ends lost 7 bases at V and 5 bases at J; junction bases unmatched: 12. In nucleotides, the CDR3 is TGTGCCAGCATCCTCGGGACAGGAGGGGCATATGGCTACACCTTC. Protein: CASILGTGGAYGYTF.

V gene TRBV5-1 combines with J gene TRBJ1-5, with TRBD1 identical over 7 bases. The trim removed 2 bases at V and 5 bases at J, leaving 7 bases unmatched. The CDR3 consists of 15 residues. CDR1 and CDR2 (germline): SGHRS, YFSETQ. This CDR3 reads CASSFRGTADQPQHF. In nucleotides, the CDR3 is TGCGCCAGCAGCTTCAGGGGGACGGCTGATCAGCCCCAGCATTTT. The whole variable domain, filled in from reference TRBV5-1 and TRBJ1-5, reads KAGVTQTPRYLIKTRGQQVTLSCSPISGHRSVSWYQQTPGQGLQFLFEYFSETQRNKGNFPGRFSGRQFSNSRSEMNVSTLELGDSALYLCASSFRGTADQPQHFGDGTRLSIL.

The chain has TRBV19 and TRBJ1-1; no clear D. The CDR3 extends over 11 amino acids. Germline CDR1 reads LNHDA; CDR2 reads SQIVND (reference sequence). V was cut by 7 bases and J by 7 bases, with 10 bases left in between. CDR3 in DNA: TGTGCCAGTATCATGAGGAGTGAAGCTTTCTTT. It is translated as CASIMRSEAFF. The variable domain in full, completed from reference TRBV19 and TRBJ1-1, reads DGGITQSPKYLFRKEGQNVTLSCEQNLNHDAMYWYRQDPGQGLRLIYYSQIVNDFQKGDIAEGYSVSREKKESFPLTVTSAQKNPTAFYLCASIMRSEAFFGQGTRLTVV.

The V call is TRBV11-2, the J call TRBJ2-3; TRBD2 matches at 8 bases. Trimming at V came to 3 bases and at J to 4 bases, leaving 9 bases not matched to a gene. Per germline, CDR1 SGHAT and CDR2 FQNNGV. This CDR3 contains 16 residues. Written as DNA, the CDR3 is TGTGCCAGCAGCTTCGAACTAGCGGTGTCCTCAGATACGCAGTATTTT. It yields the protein CASSFELAVSSDTQYF.

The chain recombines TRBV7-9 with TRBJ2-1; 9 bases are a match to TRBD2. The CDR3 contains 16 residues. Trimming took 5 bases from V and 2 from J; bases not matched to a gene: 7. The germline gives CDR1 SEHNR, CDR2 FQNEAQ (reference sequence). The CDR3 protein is CASSLSSGGPYNEQFF. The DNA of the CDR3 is TGTGCCAGCAGCCTTTCCAGCGGGGGGCCCTACAATGAGCAGTTCTTC. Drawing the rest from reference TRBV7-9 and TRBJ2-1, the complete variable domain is DTGVSQNPRHKITKRGQNVTFRCDPISEHNRLYWYRQTLGQGPEFLTYFQNEAQLEKSRLLSDRFSAERPKGSFSTLEIQRTEQGDSAMYLCASSLSSGGPYNEQFFGPGTRLTVL.

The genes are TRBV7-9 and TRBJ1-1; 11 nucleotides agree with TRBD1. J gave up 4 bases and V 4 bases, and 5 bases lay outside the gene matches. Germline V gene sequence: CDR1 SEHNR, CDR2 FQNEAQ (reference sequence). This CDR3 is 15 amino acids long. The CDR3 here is CASSYLGTGGTEAFF. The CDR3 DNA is TGTGCCAGCAGCTATCTCGGGACAGGGGGCACTGAAGCTTTCTTT.

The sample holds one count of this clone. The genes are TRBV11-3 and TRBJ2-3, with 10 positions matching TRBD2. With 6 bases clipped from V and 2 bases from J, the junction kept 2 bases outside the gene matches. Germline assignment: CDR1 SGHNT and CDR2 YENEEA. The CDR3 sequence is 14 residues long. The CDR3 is CASSSGGHTDTQYF. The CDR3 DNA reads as TGTGCCAGCAGTAGCGGGGGGCACACAGATACGCAGTATTTT.

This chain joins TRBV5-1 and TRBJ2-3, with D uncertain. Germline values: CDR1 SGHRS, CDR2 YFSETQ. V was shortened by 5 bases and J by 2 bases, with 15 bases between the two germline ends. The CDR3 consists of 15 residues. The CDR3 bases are TGCGCCAGCAGTTCGCAGGTCGCCTTCACAGATACGCAGTATTTT. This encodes CASSSQVAFTDTQYF.

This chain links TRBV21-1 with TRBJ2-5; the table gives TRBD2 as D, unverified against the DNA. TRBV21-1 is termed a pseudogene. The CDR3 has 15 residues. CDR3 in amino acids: CASSRVPRRAETQYF. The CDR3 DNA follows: TGTGCCAGCAGCAGAGTCCCTAGGAGGGCGGAGACCCAGTACTTC.